Here is one TCR beta chain with its context. The sample is drawn from a study of blood T cell repertoires in COVID-19. Background on the study: Acute and convalescent COVID-19 specimens originated in the United States, Italy and Spain.

Trimming took 3 bases from V and 3 from J; bases not matched to a gene: 5. The CDR3 totals 15 residues. The V gene's germline CDR1 is SGHRS and CDR2 YFSETQ. The protocol was immunoSEQ multiplex PCR, while the TCRdb copy is restricted to in-frame clones and leaves out a portion. The sample has tens of thousands of clones, 70% to 80% seen once; the top ten hold under 30%. The source is a woman aged 70 to 79 with acute or convalescent COVID-19. The J gene is TRBJ2-3, the V gene TRBV5-1, with TRBD1 matching over 9 bases. Sample: peripheral blood. The CDR3: CASSSGQGKTDTQYF. In DNA form, the CDR3 reads TGCGCCAGCAGCTCCGGACAGGGGAAGACAGATACGCAGTATTTT.